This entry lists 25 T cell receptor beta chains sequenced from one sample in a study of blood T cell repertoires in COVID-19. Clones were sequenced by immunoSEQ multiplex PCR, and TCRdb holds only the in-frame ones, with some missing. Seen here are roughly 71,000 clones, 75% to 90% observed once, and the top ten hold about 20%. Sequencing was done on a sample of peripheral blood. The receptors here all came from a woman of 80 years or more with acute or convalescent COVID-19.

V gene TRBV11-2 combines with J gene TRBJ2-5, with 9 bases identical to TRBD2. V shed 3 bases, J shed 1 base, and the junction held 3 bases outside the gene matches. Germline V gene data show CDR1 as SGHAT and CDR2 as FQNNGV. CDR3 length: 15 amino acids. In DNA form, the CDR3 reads TGTGCCAGCAGCTTTGGCGGGGGGGCCCAAGAGACCCAGTACTTC. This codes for CASSFGGGAQETQYF. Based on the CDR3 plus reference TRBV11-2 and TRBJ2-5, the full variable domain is EAGVAQSPRYKIIEKRQSVAFWCNPISGHATLYWYQQILGQGPKLLIQFQNNGVVDDSQLPKDRFSAERLKGVDSTLKIQPAKLEDSAVYLCASSFGGGAQETQYFGPGTRLLVL.

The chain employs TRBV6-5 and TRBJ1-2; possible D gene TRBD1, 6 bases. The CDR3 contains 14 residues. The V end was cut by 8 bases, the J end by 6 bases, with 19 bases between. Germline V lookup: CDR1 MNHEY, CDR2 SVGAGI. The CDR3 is CASSLLEGQDGYTF. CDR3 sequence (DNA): TGTGCCAGCTCCCTATTAGAGGGACAAGATGGCTACACCTTC.

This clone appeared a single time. DNA for the CDR3: TGTGCCAGCAGCTTAGCGAGACAGATAAACACTGAAGCTTTCTTT. Translating gives CASSLARQINTEAFF. The chain carries TRBV7-9 and TRBJ1-1; a weak D match, TRBD1 (5 bases). Trimming removed 0 bases at V and 2 bases at J, with 10 bases between. This CDR3 region has 15 residues. Germline loops: CDR1 SEHNR, CDR2 FQNEAQ (reference sequence).

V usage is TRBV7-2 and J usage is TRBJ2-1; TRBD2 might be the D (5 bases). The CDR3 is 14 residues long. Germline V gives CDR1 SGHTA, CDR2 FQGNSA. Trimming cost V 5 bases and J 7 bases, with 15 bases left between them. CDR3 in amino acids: CASSEDYRGNEQFF. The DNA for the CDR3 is TGTGCCAGCAGCGAAGACTACCGAGGGAATGAGCAGTTCTTC.

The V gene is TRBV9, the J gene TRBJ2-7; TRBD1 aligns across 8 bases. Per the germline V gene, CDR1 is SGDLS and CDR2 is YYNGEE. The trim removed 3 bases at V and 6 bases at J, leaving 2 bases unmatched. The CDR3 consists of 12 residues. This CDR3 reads CASSAGGREQYF. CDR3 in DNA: TGTGCCAGCAGCGCAGGGGGCCGCGAGCAGTACTTC.

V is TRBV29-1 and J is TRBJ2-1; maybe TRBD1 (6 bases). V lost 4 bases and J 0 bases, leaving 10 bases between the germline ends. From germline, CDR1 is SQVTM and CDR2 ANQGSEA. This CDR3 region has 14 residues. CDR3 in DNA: TGCAGCGTTGGACAGGAAGACTCCTACAATGAGCAGTTCTTC. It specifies CSVGQEDSYNEQFF.

In DNA form, the CDR3 reads TGTGCCAGCAGTGACAGGGGTGAGGAGACCCAGTACTTC. This gives the protein CASSDRGEETQYF. The rearrangement links TRBV2 to TRBJ2-5; a weak D match, TRBD1 (6 bases). The V and J ends lost 3 bases and 5 bases respectively, with 10 bases between them. CDR3 length: 13 residues. CDR1 and CDR2 from the germline V gene are SNHLY and FYNNEI.

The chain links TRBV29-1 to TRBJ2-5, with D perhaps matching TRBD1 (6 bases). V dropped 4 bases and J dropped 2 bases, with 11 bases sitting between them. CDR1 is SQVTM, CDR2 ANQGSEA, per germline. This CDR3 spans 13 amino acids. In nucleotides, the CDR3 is TGCAGCGTTGTAACAGGGAGACAAGAGACCCAGTACTTC. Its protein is CSVVTGRQETQYF.

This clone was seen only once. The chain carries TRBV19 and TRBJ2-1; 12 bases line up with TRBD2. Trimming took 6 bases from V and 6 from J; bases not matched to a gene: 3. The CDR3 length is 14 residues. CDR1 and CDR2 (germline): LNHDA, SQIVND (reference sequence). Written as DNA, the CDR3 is TGTGCCAGTAGCGGACTAGCGGGGACCAATGAGCAGTTCTTC. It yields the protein CASSGLAGTNEQFF.

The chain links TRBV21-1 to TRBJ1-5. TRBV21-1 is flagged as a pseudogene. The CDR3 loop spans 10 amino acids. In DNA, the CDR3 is TGTGCCAGCAGCAAGATAGCCCAGCATTTT. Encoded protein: CASSKIAQHF.

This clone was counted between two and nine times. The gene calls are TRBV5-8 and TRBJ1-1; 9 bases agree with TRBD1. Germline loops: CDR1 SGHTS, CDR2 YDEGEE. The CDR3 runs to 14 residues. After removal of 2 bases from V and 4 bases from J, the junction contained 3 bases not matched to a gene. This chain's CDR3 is CASSFNRGLTEAFF. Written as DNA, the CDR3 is TGTGCCAGCAGCTTTAACAGGGGGCTCACTGAAGCTTTCTTT.

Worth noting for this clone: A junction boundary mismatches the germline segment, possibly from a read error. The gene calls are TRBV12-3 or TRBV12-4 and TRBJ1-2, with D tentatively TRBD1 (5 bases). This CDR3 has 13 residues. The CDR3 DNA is TGTGCCGGCAGCACGACAGCTAACTATGGCTACACCTTC. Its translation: CAGSTTANYGYTF.

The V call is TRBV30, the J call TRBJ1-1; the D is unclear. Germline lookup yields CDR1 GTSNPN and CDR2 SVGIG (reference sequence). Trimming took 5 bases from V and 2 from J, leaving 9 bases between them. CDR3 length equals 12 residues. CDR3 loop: CAWSTDNTEAFF. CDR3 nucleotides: TGTGCCTGGTCTACCGATAACACTGAAGCTTTCTTT.

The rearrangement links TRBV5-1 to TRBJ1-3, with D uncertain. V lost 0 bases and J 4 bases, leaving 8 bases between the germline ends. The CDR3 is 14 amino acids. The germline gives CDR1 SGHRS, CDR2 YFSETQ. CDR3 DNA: TGCGCCAGCAGCTTGGCTCCCTACGGAAACACCATATATTTT. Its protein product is CASSLAPYGNTIYF.

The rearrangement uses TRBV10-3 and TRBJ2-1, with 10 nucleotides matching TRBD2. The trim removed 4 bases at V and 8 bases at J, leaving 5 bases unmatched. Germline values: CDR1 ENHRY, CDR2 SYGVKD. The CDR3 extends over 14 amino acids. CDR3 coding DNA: TGTGCCATCAGTGTCGCTAGCGGGAGAGATGAGCAGTTCTTC. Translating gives CAISVASGRDEQFF.

The DNA of the CDR3 is TGTGCCAGCAGTTTACTAGCGGAGCAGTTCTTC. Translation: CASSLLAEQFF. The chain recombines TRBV12-3 or TRBV12-4 with TRBJ2-1; possibly TRBD2 for D (6 bases). The V gene lost 2 bases and the J gene lost 10 bases, with 6 bases spanning the gap. This CDR3 contains 11 residues.

The CDR3 sequence is CASSHGPGDSNTEAFF. CDR3 nucleotide sequence: TGTGCCAGCAGCCATGGACCAGGGGATTCGAACACTGAAGCTTTCTTT. The chain links TRBV4-2 to TRBJ1-1; the D gene is possibly TRBD1 (6 bases). The CDR3 runs 16 residues. The V and J ends lost 3 bases and 1 base respectively, with 15 bases between them. Germline V lookup: CDR1 LGHNA, CDR2 YNFKEQ.

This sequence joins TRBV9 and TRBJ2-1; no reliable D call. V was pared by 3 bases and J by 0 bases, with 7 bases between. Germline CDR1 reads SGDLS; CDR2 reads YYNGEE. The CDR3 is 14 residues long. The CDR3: CASSESSSYNEQFF. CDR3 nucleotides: TGTGCCAGCAGCGAGTCTAGCTCCTACAATGAGCAGTTCTTC.

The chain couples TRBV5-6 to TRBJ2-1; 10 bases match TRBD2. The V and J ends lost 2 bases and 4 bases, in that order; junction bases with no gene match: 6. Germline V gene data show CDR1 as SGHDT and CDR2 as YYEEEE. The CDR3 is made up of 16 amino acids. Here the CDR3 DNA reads TGTGCCAGCAGCTTACCGGGACTAGCGAAGTACAATGAGCAGTTCTTC. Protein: CASSLPGLAKYNEQFF.

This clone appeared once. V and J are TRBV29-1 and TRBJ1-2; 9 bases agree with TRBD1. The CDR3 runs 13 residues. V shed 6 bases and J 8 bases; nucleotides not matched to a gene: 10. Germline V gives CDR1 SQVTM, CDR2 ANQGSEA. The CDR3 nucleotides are TGCAGCGTGGAGGGACAGGGCGTTGGCGGCTACACCTTC. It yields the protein CSVEGQGVGGYTF.

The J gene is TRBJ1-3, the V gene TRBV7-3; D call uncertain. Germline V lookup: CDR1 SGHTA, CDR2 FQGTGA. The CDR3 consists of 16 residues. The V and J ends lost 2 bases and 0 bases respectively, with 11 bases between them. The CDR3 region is CASSLAGANSGNTIYF. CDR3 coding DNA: TGTGCCAGCAGCTTAGCAGGCGCGAACTCTGGAAACACCATATATTTT. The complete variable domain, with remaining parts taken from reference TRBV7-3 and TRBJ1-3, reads GAGVSQTPSNKVTEKGKYVELRCDPISGHTALYWYRQSLGQGPEFLIYFQGTGAADDSGLPNDRFFAVRPEGSVSTLKIQRTERGDSAVYLCASSLAGANSGNTIYFGEGSWLTVV.

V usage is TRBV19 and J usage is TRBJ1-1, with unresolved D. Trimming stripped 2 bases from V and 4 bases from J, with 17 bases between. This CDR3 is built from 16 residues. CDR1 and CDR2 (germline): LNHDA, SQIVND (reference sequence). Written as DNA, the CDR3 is TGTGCCAGTAGTATATCGGGGAGTGCGGGATCCACTGAAGCTTTCTTT. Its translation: CASSISGSAGSTEAFF.

In DNA form, the CDR3 reads TGCGCCAGCAGCCAATTCTATCCGGGTCGGGATAATGAAAAACTGTTTTTT. Amino acid sequence: CASSQFYPGRDNEKLFF. J is TRBJ1-4 and V is TRBV4-1; D remains unclear. From germline, CDR1 is MGHRA and CDR2 YSYEKL. The V end lost 2 bases, the J end lost 4 bases, and 17 bases lay between the germline ends. CDR3 size: 17 residues.

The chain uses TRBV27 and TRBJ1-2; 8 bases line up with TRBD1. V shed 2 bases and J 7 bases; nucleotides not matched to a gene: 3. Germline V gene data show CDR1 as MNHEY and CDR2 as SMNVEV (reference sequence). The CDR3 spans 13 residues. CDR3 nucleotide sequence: TGTGCCAGCAGTTTAAACAGGGGGGGTGGCTACACCTTC. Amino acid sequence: CASSLNRGGGYTF.

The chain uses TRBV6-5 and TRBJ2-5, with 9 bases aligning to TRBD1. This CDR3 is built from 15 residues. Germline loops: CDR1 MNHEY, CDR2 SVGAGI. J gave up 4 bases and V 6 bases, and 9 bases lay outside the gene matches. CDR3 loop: CASRRQDRGRETQYF. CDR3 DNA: TGTGCCAGCAGACGTCAGGACAGGGGTCGAGAGACCCAGTACTTC.